These T cell receptor beta chains were read from a single sample in a study of cytomegalovirus exposure and HLA in healthy donors. Measured with immunoSEQ multiplex PCR; TCRdb has only the in-frame clones, and not every one. The profile covers around 150,000 clones, with roughly four fifths appearing a single time and over 1.3% taken by the ten largest. Sequenced input: PBMCs. These receptors all come from a man aged 18 to 29 in good health and CMV-seronegative. CDR3s include the opening cysteine and the closing phenylalanine or tryptophan. Each record gives: clone size, J gene, D gene, V gene, CDR3 protein, CDR3 DNA. The D gene is left open where the match is weak. Rows may omit the clone size; those that give it use once, few, many or a size class.

abundance: few; j_gene: TRBJ1-1; d_gene: .; v_gene: TRBV7-9; CDR3aa: CASSVRQKNTEAFF; CDR3nt: TGTGCCAGCAGCGTTAGACAGAAGAACACTGAAGCTTTCTTT
abundance: .; j_gene: TRBJ1-5; d_gene: .; v_gene: TRBV19; CDR3aa: CASNLGSGQPQHF; CDR3nt: TGTGCCAGCAACCTCGGGAGTGGTCAGCCCCAGCATTTT
abundance: .; j_gene: TRBJ2-5; d_gene: .; v_gene: TRBV28; CDR3aa: CATGEPRLGTQYF; CDR3nt: TGTGCCACCGGGGAACCAAGGTTGGGGACCCAGTACTTC
abundance: .; j_gene: TRBJ2-1; d_gene: TRBD1; v_gene: TRBV7-9; CDR3aa: CASFQRATGFYNEQFF; CDR3nt: TGTGCCAGCTTCCAAAGGGCGACAGGGTTTTACAATGAGCAGTTCTTC
abundance: .; j_gene: TRBJ2-7; d_gene: TRBD2; v_gene: TRBV7-6; CDR3aa: CASSLGSGRPSSYEQYF; CDR3nt: TGTGCCAGCAGCTTAGGGTCCGGGAGGCCAAGCTCCTACGAGCAGTACTTC
abundance: once; j_gene: TRBJ2-7; d_gene: .; v_gene: TRBV6-8; CDR3aa: CASSSTGPTYEQYF; CDR3nt: TGTGCCAGCAGTTCAACAGGGCCGACCTACGAGCAGTACTTC
abundance: .; j_gene: TRBJ2-6; d_gene: TRBD2; v_gene: TRBV5-4; CDR3aa: CASSPGGGNGANVLTF; CDR3nt: TGTGCCAGCAGCCCCGGGGGGGGGAACGGGGCCAACGTCCTGACTTTC
abundance: .; j_gene: TRBJ2-7; d_gene: TRBD2; v_gene: TRBV13; CDR3aa: CASSLGREGNEQYF; CDR3nt: TGTGCCAGCAGCTTAGGTCGGGAGGGCAACGAGCAGTACTTC
abundance: .; j_gene: TRBJ2-7; d_gene: TRBD2; v_gene: TRBV27; CDR3aa: CASSFRTSGSGEQYF; CDR3nt: TGTGCCAGCAGTTTCCGCACTAGCGGGAGCGGCGAGCAGTACTTC
abundance: .; j_gene: TRBJ2-7; d_gene: TRBD1; v_gene: TRBV30; CDR3aa: CAWRGQGAWYEQYF; CDR3nt: TGTGCCTGGAGAGGGCAGGGGGCATGGTACGAGCAGTACTTC
abundance: .; j_gene: TRBJ2-5; d_gene: .; v_gene: TRBV27; CDR3aa: CASSPHPETRVTETQYF; CDR3nt: TGTGCCAGCAGTCCCCACCCCGAGACTAGAGTCACAGAGACCCAGTACTTC
abundance: .; j_gene: TRBJ2-6; d_gene: TRBD1; v_gene: TRBV7-9; CDR3aa: CASSPRDRAGANVLTF; CDR3nt: TGTGCCAGCAGCCCGAGGGACAGGGCTGGGGCCAACGTCCTGACTTTC
abundance: .; j_gene: TRBJ2-1; d_gene: .; v_gene: TRBV10-3; CDR3aa: CAISPGRNEQFF; CDR3nt: TGTGCCATCAGTCCAGGGAGGAATGAGCAGTTCTTC
abundance: few; j_gene: TRBJ1-2; d_gene: .; v_gene: TRBV5-4; CDR3aa: CASSLRGTEDTF; CDR3nt: TGTGCCAGCAGCTTGAGGGGGACGGAAGATACCTTC
abundance: .; j_gene: TRBJ2-1; d_gene: TRBD2; v_gene: TRBV18; CDR3aa: CASSPSLAGANEQFF; CDR3nt: TGTGCCAGCTCACCCTCTCTAGCGGGAGCCAATGAGCAGTTCTTC